The 5 T cell receptor beta chains reported below all come from one sample, sequenced in a study of blood T cell repertoires in COVID-19. This table comes from immunoSEQ multiplex PCR, and its TCRdb copy is limited to in-frame clones, with some not included. The sample holds some 200,000 clones, about four fifths seen once. The sequenced sample consisted of PBMCs or T cells enriched from blood (not recorded which). The receptor source for this set is a man aged 40-50 years who had recovered from COVID-19.

The chain has TRBV12-3 or TRBV12-4 and TRBJ1-2; D call uncertain. The CDR3 has 13 residues. Trimming shortened V by 8 bases and J by 4 bases, and 14 bases separated the two germline ends. CDR3: CASGNSEIYGYTF. The CDR3 nucleotides are TGTGCCAGCGGCAATTCGGAGATCTATGGCTACACCTTC.

This chain joins TRBV6-5 and TRBJ1-3; D gene ambiguous. This CDR3 has 12 residues. Germline lookup yields CDR1 MNHEY and CDR2 SVGAGI. V was clipped by 9 bases and J by 2 bases, with 8 bases between them. In DNA form, the CDR3 reads TGTGCCAGATTAGACACTGGAAACACCATATATTTT. Residues: CARLDTGNTIYF.

This chain uses TRBV27 with TRBJ2-2, with D maybe TRBD1 (6 bases). V shed 6 bases and J shed 2 bases, with 10 bases lying between them. This CDR3 is 14 amino acids long. The germline gives CDR1 MNHEY, CDR2 SMNVEV (reference sequence). The CDR3 here is CASRDRYNTGELFF. As DNA, the CDR3 is TGTGCCAGCAGGGACAGATATAACACCGGGGAGCTGTTTTTT.

The CDR3 DNA sequence: TGTGCCAGCAATGGCCAGGGGATAGGGGGCTACACCTTC. Its protein product is CASNGQGIGGYTF. This chain joins TRBV6-6 and TRBJ1-2; possibly TRBD1 for D (6 bases). Trimming left V 7 bases short and J 8 bases short, with 17 bases between. The CDR3 is 13 residues long. Germline V CDR1 and CDR2: MNHNY, SVGAGI (reference sequence).

This chain uses TRBV5-1 with TRBJ1-2; D is possibly TRBD1 (5 bases). CDR1 is SGHRS and CDR2 is YFSETQ in the germline V gene. The V gene lost 0 bases and the J gene lost 4 bases, with 13 bases spanning the gap. The CDR3 contains 15 residues. CDR3 residues: CASSLGAGNTYGYTF. The CDR3 region has the DNA TGCGCCAGCAGCTTGGGAGCAGGGAACACCTATGGCTACACCTTC. Combining the CDR3 with reference TRBV5-1 and TRBJ1-2 gives the whole variable domain KAGVTQTPRYLIKTRGQQVTLSCSPISGHRSVSWYQQTPGQGLQFLFEYFSETQRNKGNFPGRFSGRQFSNSRSEMNVSTLELGDSALYLCASSLGAGNTYGYTFGSGTRLTVV.